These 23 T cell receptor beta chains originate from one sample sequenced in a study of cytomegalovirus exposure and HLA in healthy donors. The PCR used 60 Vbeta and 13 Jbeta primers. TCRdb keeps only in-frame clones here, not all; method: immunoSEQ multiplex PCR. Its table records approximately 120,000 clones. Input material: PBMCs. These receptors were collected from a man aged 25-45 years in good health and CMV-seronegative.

The CDR3 loop reads CASSLSHYEQYF. Here the CDR3 DNA reads TGTGCCAGCAGCTTATCCCACTACGAGCAGTACTTC. This chain links TRBV7-2 with TRBJ2-7; no definite D call. The CDR3 has 12 residues. Germline V gene sequence: CDR1 SGHTA, CDR2 FQGNSA. V lost 2 bases and J 3 bases, leaving 5 bases between the germline ends.

As DNA, the CDR3 is TGTGCCAGCAGCTTAGGTGCTGACAGGTCCTACGAGCAGTACTTC. Amino acid sequence: CASSLGADRSYEQYF. J is TRBJ2-7 and V is TRBV7-9; TRBD1 might be the D (6 bases). Trimming shortened V by 1 base and J by 1 base, and 11 bases separated the two germline ends. This CDR3 has 15 amino acids. Germline assignment: CDR1 SEHNR and CDR2 FQNEAQ (reference sequence).

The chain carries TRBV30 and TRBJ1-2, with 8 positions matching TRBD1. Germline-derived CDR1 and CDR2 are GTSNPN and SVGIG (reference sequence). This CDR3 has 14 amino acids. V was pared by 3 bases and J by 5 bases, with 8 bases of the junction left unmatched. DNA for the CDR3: TGTGCCTGGAGCCGGACAGGGTGGGGTTATGGCTACACCTTC. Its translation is CAWSRTGWGYGYTF.

In DNA form, the CDR3 reads TGTGCCAGCAGCGTAGGGGCTAGCGGGGAAAACATTCAGTACTTC. Its protein product is CASSVGASGENIQYF. This sequence joins TRBV9 and TRBJ2-4, with 9 bases aligning to TRBD2. V lost 0 bases and J lost 5; bases outside the gene matches: 3. The CDR3 has 15 residues. Germline CDR1 SGDLS, CDR2 YYNGEE.

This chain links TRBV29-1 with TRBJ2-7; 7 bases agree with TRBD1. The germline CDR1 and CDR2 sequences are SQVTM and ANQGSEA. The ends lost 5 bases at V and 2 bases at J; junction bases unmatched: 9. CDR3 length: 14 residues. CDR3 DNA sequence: TGCAGCGTTCCCGGACAGGCCCCTCCCTACGAGCAGTACTTC. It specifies CSVPGQAPPYEQYF.

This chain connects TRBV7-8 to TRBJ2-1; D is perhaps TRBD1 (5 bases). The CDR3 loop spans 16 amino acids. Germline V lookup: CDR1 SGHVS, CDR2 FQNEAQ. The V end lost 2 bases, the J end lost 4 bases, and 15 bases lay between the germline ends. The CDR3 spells CASSLIRGLPYNEQFF. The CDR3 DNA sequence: TGTGCCAGCAGCTTAATTAGGGGTCTACCGTACAATGAGCAGTTCTTC.

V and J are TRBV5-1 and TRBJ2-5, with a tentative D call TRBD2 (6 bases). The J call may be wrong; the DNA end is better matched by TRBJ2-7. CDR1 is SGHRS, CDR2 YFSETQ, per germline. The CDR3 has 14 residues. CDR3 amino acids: CASSWDFSSYEQYF. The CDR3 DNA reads TGCGCCAGCAGCTGGGACTTCTCCTCCTACGAGCAGTACTTC.

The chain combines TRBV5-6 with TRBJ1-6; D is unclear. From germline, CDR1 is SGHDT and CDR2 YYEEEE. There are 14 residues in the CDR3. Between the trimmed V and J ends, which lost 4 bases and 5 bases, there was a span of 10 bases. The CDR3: CASSLGSDNSPLHF. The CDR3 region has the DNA TGTGCCAGCAGCCTGGGGTCGGATAATTCACCCCTCCACTTT.

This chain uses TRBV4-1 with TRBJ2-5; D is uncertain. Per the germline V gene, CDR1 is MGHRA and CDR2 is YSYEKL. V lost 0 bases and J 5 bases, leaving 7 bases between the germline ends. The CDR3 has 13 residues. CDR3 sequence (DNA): TGCGCCAGCAGCCAAGATCTATCCGAGACCCAGTACTTC. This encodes CASSQDLSETQYF.

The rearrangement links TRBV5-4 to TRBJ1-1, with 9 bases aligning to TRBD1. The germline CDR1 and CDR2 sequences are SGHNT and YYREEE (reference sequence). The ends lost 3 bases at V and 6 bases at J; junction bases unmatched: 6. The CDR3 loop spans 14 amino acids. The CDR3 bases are TGTGCCAGCAGCTACCGGGACAGGGTCTCTGAAGCTTTCTTT. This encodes CASSYRDRVSEAFF.

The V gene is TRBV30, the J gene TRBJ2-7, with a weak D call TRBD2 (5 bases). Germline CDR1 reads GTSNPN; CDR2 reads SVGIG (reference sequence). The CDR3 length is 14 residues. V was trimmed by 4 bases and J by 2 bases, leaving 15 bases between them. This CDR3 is CAWNSGERTYEQYF. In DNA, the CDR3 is TGTGCCTGGAATTCTGGGGAGAGGACCTACGAGCAGTACTTC. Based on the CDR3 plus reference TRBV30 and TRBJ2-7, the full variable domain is SQTIHQWPATLVQPVGSPLSLECTVEGTSNPNLYWYRQAAGRGLQLLFYSVGIGQISSEVPQNLSASRPQDRQFILSSKKLLLSDSGFYLCAWNSGERTYEQYFGPGTRLTVT.

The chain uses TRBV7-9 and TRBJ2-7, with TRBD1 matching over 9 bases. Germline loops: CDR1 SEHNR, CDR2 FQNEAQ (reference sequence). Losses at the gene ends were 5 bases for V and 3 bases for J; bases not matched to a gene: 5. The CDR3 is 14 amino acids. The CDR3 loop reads CASSPWDRDYEQYF. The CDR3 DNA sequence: TGTGCCAGCAGCCCATGGGACAGGGACTACGAGCAGTACTTC.

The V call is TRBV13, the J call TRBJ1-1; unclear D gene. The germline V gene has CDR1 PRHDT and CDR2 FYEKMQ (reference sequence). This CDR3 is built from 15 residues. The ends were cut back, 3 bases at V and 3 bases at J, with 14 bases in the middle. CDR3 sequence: CASSFGSSQDTEAFF. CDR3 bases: TGTGCCAGCAGCTTCGGGTCCAGCCAAGACACTGAAGCTTTCTTT.

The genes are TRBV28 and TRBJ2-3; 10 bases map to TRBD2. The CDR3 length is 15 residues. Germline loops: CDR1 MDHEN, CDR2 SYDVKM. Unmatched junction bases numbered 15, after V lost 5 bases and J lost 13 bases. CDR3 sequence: CASSETSGSTYWEYF. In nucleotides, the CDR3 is TGTGCCAGCAGTGAGACTAGCGGGTCGACCTATTGGGAGTATTTT.

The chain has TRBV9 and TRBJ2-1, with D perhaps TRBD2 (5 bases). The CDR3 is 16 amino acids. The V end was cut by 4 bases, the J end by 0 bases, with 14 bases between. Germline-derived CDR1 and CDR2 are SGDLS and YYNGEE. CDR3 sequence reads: CASSPGSGLSYNEQFF. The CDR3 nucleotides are TGTGCCAGCAGCCCTGGAAGCGGCCTCTCCTACAATGAGCAGTTCTTC.

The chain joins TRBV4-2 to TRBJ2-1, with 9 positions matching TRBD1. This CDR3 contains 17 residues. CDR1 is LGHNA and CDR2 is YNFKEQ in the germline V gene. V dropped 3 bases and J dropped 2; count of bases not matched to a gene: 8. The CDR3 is CASSQVEDRGPYNEQFF. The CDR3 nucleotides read TGTGCCAGCAGCCAGGTCGAGGACAGGGGACCCTACAATGAGCAGTTCTTC.

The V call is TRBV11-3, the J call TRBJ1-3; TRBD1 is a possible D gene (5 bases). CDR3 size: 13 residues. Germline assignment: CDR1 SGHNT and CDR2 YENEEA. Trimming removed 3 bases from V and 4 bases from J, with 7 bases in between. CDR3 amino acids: CASSFQGGNTIYF. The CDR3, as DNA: TGTGCCAGCAGCTTCCAGGGAGGAAACACCATATATTTT. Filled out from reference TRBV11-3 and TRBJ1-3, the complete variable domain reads EAGVVQSPRYKIIEKKQPVAFWCNPISGHNTLYWYLQNLGQGPELLIRYENEEAVDDSQLPKDRFSAERLKGVDSTLKIQPAELGDSAVYLCASSFQGGNTIYFGEGSWLTVV.

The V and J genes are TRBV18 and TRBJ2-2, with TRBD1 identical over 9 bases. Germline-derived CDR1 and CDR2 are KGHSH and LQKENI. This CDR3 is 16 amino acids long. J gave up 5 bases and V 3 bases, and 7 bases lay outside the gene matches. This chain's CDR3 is CASSPILGTGTGELFF. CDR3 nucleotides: TGTGCCAGCTCACCTATACTCGGGACAGGGACCGGGGAGCTGTTTTTT. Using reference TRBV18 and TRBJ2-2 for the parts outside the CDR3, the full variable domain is NAGVMQNPRHLVRRRGQEARLRCSPMKGHSHVYWYRQLPEEGLKFMVYLQKENIIDESGMPKERFSAEFPKEGPSILRIQQVVRGDSAAYFCASSPILGTGTGELFFGEGSRLTVL.

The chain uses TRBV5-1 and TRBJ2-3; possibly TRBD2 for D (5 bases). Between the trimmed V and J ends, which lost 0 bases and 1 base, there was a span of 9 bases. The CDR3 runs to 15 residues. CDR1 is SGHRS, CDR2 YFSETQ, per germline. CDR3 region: CASSLGVARTDTQYF. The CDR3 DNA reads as TGCGCCAGCAGCTTGGGAGTAGCGCGCACAGATACGCAGTATTTT.

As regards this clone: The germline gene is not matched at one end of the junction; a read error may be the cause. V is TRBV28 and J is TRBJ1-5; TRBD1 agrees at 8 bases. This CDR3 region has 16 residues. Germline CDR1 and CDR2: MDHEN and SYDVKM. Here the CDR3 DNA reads TGTGCCAGCAGTCTTATAGTGGCAGGGGGCAATGAGCCCCAGCATTTT. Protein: CASSLIVAGGNEPQHF. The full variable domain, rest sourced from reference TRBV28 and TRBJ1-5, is DVKVTQSSRYLVKRTGEKVFLECVQDMDHENMFWYRQDPGLGLRLIYFSYDVKMKEKGDIPEGYSVSREKKERFSLILESASTNQTSMYLCASSLIVAGGNEPQHFGDGTRLSIL.

CDR3 sequence reads: CASSLGTGYGYTF. CDR3 in DNA: TGTGCCAGCAGCTTAGGGACAGGCTATGGCTACACCTTC. The chain has TRBV7-2 and TRBJ1-2; 7 bases align to TRBD1. The ends lost 1 base at V and 4 bases at J; junction bases unmatched: 0. Germline V gives CDR1 SGHTA, CDR2 FQGNSA. The CDR3 consists of 13 residues. Drawing the rest from reference TRBV7-2 and TRBJ1-2, the complete variable domain is GAGVSQSPSNKVTEKGKDVELRCDPISGHTALYWYRQSLGQGLEFLIYFQGNSAPDKSGLPSDRFSAERTGGSVSTLTIQRTQQEDSAVYLCASSLGTGYGYTFGSGTRLTVV.

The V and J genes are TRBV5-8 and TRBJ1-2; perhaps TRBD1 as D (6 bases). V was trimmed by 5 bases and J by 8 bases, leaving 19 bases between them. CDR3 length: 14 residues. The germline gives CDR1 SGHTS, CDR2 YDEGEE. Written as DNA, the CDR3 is TGTGCCAGCAGTCCCACCGACAGGCAAGAGGGCTACACCTTC. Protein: CASSPTDRQEGYTF.

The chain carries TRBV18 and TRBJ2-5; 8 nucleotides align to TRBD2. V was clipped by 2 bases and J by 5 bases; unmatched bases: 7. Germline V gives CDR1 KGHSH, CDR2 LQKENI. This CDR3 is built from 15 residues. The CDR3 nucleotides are TGTGCCAGCTCACCATGGACTAGCCGGTCGGAGACCCAGTACTTC. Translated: CASSPWTSRSETQYF.